This TCR beta chain came from a study of blood T cell repertoires in COVID-19. Study in general: Both acute and convalescent COVID-19 samples were obtained from the United States, Italy and Spain. Sources were T cells, B-cell-depleted T cells, or PBMCs; the material itself was cDNA or gDNA.

Measured with immunoSEQ multiplex PCR; TCRdb has only the in-frame clones, and not every one. In the table there are approximately 360,000 clones, approximately 89% of which are singletons. This CDR3 is built from 17 residues. The ends were cut back, 9 bases at V and 0 bases at J, with 23 bases in the middle. Germline-derived CDR1 and CDR2 are MGHDK and SYGVNS. Participants' own reports of clinical history determined their cohort assignment. This clone has just a few counts. The rearrangement links TRBV25-1 to TRBJ1-1; the D gene is possibly TRBD1 (6 bases). The TCR comes from a man aged 35-49 years in a cohort exposed to, infected with or recovered from COVID-19 (not recorded which). The sample was PBMCs or T cells enriched from blood (not recorded which). For the CDR3, the DNA is TGTGCCAGACCCGCGGGGGGCGCGTCCCCAATGAACACTGAAGCTTTCTTT. This gives the protein CARPAGGASPMNTEAFF.